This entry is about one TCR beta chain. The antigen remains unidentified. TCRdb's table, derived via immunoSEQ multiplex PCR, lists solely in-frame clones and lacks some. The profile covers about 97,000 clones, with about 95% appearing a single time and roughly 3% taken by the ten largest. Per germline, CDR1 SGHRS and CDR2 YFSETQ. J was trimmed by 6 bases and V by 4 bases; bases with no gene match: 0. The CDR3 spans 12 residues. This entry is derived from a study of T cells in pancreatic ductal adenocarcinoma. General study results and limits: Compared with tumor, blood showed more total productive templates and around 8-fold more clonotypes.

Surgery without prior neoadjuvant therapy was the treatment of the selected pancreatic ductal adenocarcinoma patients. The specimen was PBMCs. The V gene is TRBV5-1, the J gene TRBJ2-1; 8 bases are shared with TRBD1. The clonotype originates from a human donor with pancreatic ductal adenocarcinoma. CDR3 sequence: CASSDRGNEQFF. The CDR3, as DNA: TGCGCCAGCAGCGACAGGGGCAATGAGCAGTTCTTC.